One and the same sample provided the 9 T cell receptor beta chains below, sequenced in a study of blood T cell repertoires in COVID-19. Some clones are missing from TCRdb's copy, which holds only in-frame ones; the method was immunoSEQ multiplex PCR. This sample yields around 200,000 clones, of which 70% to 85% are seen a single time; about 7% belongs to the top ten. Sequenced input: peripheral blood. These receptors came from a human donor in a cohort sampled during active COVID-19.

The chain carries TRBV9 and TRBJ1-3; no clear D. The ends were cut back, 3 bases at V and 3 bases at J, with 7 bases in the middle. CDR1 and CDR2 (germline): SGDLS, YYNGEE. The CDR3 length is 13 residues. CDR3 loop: CASSAISGNTIYF. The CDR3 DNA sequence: TGTGCCAGCAGCGCGATCAGTGGAAACACCATATATTTT.

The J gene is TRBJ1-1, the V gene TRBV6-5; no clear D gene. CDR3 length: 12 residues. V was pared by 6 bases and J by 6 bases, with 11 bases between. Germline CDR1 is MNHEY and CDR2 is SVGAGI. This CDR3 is CASREGRAEAFF. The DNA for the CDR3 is TGTGCCAGCAGAGAGGGTCGAGCTGAAGCTTTCTTT.

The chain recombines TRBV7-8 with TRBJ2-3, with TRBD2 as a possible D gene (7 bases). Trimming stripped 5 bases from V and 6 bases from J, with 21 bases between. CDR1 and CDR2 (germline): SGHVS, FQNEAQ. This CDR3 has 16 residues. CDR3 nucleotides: TGTGCCAGCAGCCCGCGGGGCGGGGGCAGGTGGGATACGCAGTATTTT. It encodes CASSPRGGGRWDTQYF.

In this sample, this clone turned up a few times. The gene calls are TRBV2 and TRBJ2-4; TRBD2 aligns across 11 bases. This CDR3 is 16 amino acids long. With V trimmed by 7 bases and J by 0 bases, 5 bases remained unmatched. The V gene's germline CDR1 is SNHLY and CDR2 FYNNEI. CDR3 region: CASMGLAELAKNIQYF. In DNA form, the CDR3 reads TGTGCCAGCATGGGACTAGCGGAGTTAGCCAAAAACATTCAGTACTTC. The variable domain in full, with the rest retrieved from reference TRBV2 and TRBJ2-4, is EPEVTQTPSHQVTQMGQEVILRCVPISNHLYFYWYRQILGQKVEFLVSFYNNEISEKSEIFDDQFSVERPDGSNFTLKIRSTKLEDSAMYFCASMGLAELAKNIQYFGAGTRLSVL.

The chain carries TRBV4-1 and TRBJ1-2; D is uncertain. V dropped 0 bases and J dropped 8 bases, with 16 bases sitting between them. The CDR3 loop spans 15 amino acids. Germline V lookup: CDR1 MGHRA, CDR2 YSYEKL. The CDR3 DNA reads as TGCGCCAGCAGCCAAGATAACCAGCCCATGGGCGGCTACACCTTC. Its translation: CASSQDNQPMGGYTF.

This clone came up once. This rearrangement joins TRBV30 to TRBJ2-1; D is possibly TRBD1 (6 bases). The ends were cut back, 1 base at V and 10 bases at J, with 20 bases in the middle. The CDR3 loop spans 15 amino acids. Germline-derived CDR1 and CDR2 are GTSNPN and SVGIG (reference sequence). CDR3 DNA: TGTGCCTGGAGTGCAGGGGACCCGCTCACGGGAGAGCAGTTCTTC. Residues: CAWSAGDPLTGEQFF.

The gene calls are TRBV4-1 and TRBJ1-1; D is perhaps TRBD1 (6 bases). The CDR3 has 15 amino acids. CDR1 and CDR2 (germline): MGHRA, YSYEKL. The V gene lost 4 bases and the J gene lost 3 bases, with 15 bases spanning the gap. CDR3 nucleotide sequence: TGCGCCAGCAGCCGAGAGGACAGAGCGTACACTGAAGCTTTCTTT. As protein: CASSREDRAYTEAFF.

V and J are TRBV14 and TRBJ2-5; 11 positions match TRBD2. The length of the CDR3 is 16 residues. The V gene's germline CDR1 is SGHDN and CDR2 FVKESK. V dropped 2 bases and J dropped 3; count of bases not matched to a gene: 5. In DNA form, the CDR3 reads TGTGCCAGCAGCCAACTTCTAGCGGGGGGAGAAGAGACCCAGTACTTC. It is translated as CASSQLLAGGEETQYF.

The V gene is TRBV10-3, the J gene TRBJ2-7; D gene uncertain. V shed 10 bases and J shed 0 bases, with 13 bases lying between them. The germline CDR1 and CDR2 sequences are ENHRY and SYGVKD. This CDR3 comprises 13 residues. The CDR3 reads CASTHSRSYEQYF. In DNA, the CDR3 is TGTGCCAGCACCCATAGCCGCTCCTACGAGCAGTACTTC.